This T cell receptor (beta chain) was documented in a study of response to subunit inactivated influenza vaccine. Study-wide results and limits: That few new T cells are recruited by each seasonal influenza vaccination was the authors' suggestion.

TCRdb re-called the RT-PCR reads through MiXCR, storing one row per CDR3 protein. The sample contains around 480,000 distinct CDR3 sequences, around 9.9% of which appear only once. J was trimmed by 5 bases and V by 5 bases; bases with no gene match: 11. The CDR3 contains 16 residues. In germline, CDR1 is SGHRS, CDR2 YFSETQ. The sample holds a few counts of this clonotype. Its antigen remains unknown. V and J are TRBV5-1 and TRBJ1-1, with 11 nucleotides matching TRBD1. The material was PBMCs from blood, obtained roughly 45 days after vaccination. The receptor was isolated from a man aged 50-60 years who received an inactivated influenza vaccine. The chain's CDR3 is CASSVLGQGGQTEAFF. The DNA for the CDR3 is TGCGCCAGCAGTGTACTGGGACAGGGGGGACAAACTGAAGCTTTCTTT.